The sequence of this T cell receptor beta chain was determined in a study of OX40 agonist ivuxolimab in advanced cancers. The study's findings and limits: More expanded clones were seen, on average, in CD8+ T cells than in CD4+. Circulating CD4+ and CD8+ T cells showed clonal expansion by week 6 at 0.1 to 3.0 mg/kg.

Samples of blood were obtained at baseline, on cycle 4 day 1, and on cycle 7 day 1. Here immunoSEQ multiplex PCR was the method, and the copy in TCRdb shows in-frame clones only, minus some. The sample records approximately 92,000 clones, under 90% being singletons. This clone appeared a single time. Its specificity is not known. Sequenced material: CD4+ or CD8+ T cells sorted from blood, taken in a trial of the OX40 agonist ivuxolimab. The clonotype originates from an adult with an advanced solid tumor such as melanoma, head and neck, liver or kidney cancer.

The CDR3 protein is CASRPGVKNTEAFF. CDR3 in DNA: TGTGCCAGCAGGCCAGGGGTGAAGAACACTGAAGCTTTCTTT. V is TRBV6-5 and J is TRBJ1-1, with D perhaps matching TRBD1 (6 bases). Per the germline V gene, CDR1 is MNHEY and CDR2 is SVGAGI. The CDR3 runs to 14 residues. V was shortened by 6 bases and J by 1 base, with 12 bases between the two germline ends.